One and the same sample provided the 14 T cell receptor beta chains below, sequenced in a study of human T cells and chemical hapten exposure. Time point of the sample: patch test 3, about 24 weeks after DPC sensitization. Stated treatment: therapeutic diphenylcyclopropenone sensitization with weekly scalp DPC. Using its own MiXCR run on the RACE reads, TCRdb lists one record per CDR3 protein. The profile shows about 48,000 distinct CDR3 sequences, roughly a tenth of them singletons. The sequenced sample was whole blood, obtained in connection with sensitization to the hapten diphenylcyclopropenone (DPC). The origin of the receptors is a woman aged 40-49 years with alopecia areata. Some clones in this sample may be carry-over from other donors' samples.

The chain couples TRBV7-8 to TRBJ1-1; no firm D call. The CDR3 totals 14 residues. Looked up from germline, CDR1 is SGHVS and CDR2 is FQNEAQ. The germline V and J ends were trimmed by 4 bases and 4 bases, with 13 bases remaining between them. The CDR3 DNA follows: TGTGCCAGCAGCTCCACTGAAGGTCGCACTGAAGCTTTCTTT. Protein sequence: CASSSTEGRTEAFF.

J is TRBJ1-2 and V is TRBV24-1; D is unclear. The CDR3 contains 12 residues. V lost 3 bases, J lost 2 bases, and 3 bases lay in between. CDR1 is KGHDR, CDR2 SFDVKD, per germline. Here the CDR3 reads CATSDQNYGYTF. Written as DNA, the CDR3 is TGTGCCACCAGTGATCAGAACTATGGCTACACCTTC.

V and J are TRBV29-1 and TRBJ2-3; a possible D gene is TRBD1 (5 bases). The V end lost 0 bases, the J end lost 4 bases, and 14 bases lay between the germline ends. Germline-derived CDR1 and CDR2 are SQVTM and ANQGSEA. The CDR3 consists of 15 residues. CDR3 coding DNA: TGCAGCGTTGAAGATCGCTTCCCAGGGCCAGATACGCAGTATTTT. Protein: CSVEDRFPGPDTQYF.

There are a few counts of this clonotype. CDR3 DNA sequence: TGTGCCAGCTCACCCCCGGCGGAGACCCAGTACTTC. It specifies CASSPPAETQYF. The chain carries TRBV18 and TRBJ2-5; no clear D. This CDR3 has 12 residues. The germline CDR1 and CDR2 sequences are KGHSH and LQKENI. The V and J ends lost 3 bases and 5 bases respectively, with 7 bases between them.

This chain connects TRBV6-2 or TRBV6-3 to TRBJ1-5; maybe TRBD1 (6 bases). The CDR3 is 16 amino acids. The germline gives CDR1 MNHEY, CDR2 SVGEGT. The V gene lost 5 bases and the J gene lost 3 bases, with 17 bases spanning the gap. CDR3 residues: CASSTQGPHYNQPQHF. CDR3 in DNA: TGTGCCAGCAGTACACAGGGTCCCCACTACAATCAGCCCCAGCATTTT.

The table lists this clonotype with a few counts. This sequence joins TRBV5-1 and TRBJ2-3, with D tentatively TRBD2 (7 bases). This CDR3 is built from 15 residues. CDR1 and CDR2 (germline): SGHRS, YFSETQ. Trimming shortened V by 4 bases and J by 3 bases, and 15 bases separated the two germline ends. The CDR3 protein is CASSPKGGITDTQYF. Here the CDR3 DNA reads TGCGCCAGCAGCCCCAAGGGGGGGATTACAGATACGCAGTATTTT.

This clonotype was counted only a few times. The chain joins TRBV4-3 to TRBJ2-1; TRBD1 matches 8 bases. This CDR3 is built from 14 residues. CDR1 is LGHNA, CDR2 YSLEER, per germline. The V and J ends lost 0 bases and 8 bases, in that order; junction bases with no gene match: 3. The CDR3 coding sequence is TGCGCCAGCAGCCAAGAGGACAGGGACGATGAGCAGTTCTTC. This codes for CASSQEDRDDEQFF.

V usage is TRBV20-1 and J usage is TRBJ2-3; TRBD2 matches at 11 bases. The CDR3 contains 14 residues. Germline V gene data show CDR1 as DFQATT and CDR2 as SNEGSKA (reference sequence). J gave up 1 base and V 6 bases, and 3 bases lay outside the gene matches. The CDR3 DNA reads TGCAGTGCCACGACTAGCGGGGGCACAGATACGCAGTATTTT. Protein sequence: CSATTSGGTDTQYF.

This chain uses TRBV7-9 with TRBJ2-1; the D gene is possibly TRBD1 (5 bases). CDR1 is SEHNR, CDR2 FQNEAQ, per germline (reference sequence). V was pared by 8 bases and J by 2 bases, with 16 bases between. The length of the CDR3 is 15 residues. The CDR3 here is CASVFGQGTYNEQFF. DNA for the CDR3: TGTGCCAGCGTCTTCGGGCAGGGAACCTACAATGAGCAGTTCTTC.

Note on this clonotype: A much larger clone sits a single nucleotide away, making a read error possible. This sequence joins TRBV6-2 or TRBV6-3 and TRBJ1-1; D remains ambiguous. The CDR3 has 13 amino acids. Looked up from germline, CDR1 is MNHEY and CDR2 is SVGEGT. CDR3 DNA: TGTGTCAGCAGTTACCCCTTAGACTGGAACGCTTTCTTT. It is translated as CVSSYPLDWNAFF.

This clonotype was counted at least ten times. The chain employs TRBV4-3 and TRBJ2-3; D perhaps matches TRBD2 (6 bases). CDR1 LGHNA and CDR2 YSLEER come from the germline V gene. V lost 1 base and J 5 bases, leaving 13 bases between the germline ends. The CDR3 loop spans 15 amino acids. The CDR3 protein is CASSQGWRAGDTQYF. The CDR3 DNA reads TGCGCCAGCAGCCAAGGCTGGAGGGCCGGAGATACGCAGTATTTT.

The table lists this clonotype with many counts. V and J are TRBV19 and TRBJ2-3; 9 bases align to TRBD2. The CDR3 loop spans 15 amino acids. Germline V gives CDR1 LNHDA, CDR2 SQIVND (reference sequence). J gave up 4 bases and V 5 bases, and 7 bases lay outside the gene matches. The CDR3 here is CASSFLAGSPDTQYF. DNA of the CDR3: TGTGCCAGTAGTTTCCTAGCGGGGAGCCCAGATACGCAGTATTTT.

The rearrangement uses TRBV20-1 and TRBJ1-5; D not certain. Looked up from germline, CDR1 is DFQATT and CDR2 is SNEGSKA (reference sequence). The CDR3 runs 14 residues. Trimming removed 3 bases from V and 4 bases from J, with 13 bases in between. The CDR3 here is CSASDRSENQPQHF. The CDR3 DNA sequence: TGCAGTGCTAGTGATCGGTCGGAGAATCAGCCCCAGCATTTT.

Regarding this clonotype: A much more abundant neighbour one base away suggests this may be a read error. V is TRBV12-3 or TRBV12-4 and J is TRBJ1-5, with D possibly TRBD1 on 6 matching bases. The V gene lost 2 bases and the J gene lost 8 bases, with 10 bases spanning the gap. This CDR3 has 13 amino acids. CDR3 coding DNA: TGTGCCAGCAGTTTACGCAGGGGCGAGCCCCAGCATTTT. This sequence encodes CASSLRRGEPQHF.